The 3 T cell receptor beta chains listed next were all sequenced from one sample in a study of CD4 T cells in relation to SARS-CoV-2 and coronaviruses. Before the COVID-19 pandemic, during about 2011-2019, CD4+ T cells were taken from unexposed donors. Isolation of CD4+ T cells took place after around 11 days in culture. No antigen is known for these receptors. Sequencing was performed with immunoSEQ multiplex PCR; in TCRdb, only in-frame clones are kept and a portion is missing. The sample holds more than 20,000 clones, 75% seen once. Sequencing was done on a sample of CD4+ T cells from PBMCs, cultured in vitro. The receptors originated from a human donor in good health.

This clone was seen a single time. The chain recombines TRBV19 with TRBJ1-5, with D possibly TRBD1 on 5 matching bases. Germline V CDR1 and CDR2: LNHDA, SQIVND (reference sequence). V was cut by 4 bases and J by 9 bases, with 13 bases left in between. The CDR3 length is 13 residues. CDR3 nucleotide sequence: TGTGCCAGTAGTACCCGGGACGCCCGGCCCCAGCATTTT. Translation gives CASSTRDARPQHF.

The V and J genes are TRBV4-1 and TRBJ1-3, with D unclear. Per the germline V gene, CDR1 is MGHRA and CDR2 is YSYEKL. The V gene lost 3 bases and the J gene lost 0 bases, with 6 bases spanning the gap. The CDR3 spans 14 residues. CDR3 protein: CASSQKDSGNTIYF. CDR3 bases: TGCGCCAGCAGCCAGAAAGACTCTGGAAACACCATATATTTT.

This CDR3 reads CASMGPGQETQYF. The CDR3 coding sequence is TGTGCCAGCATGGGACCGGGCCAAGAGACCCAGTACTTC. The chain links TRBV27 to TRBJ2-5; D is possibly TRBD1 or TRBD2 (5 bases each). Germline loops: CDR1 MNHEY, CDR2 SMNVEV (reference sequence). The ends were cut back, 7 bases at V and 1 base at J, with 10 bases in the middle. This CDR3 is 13 amino acids long.